This T cell receptor (beta chain) was found in a study of graft-versus-host responses after intestinal transplantation. As for the study in general: Recipients got multivisceral, liver-intestinal, or isolated intestinal transplants. Anti-thymocyte globulin induction, then tacrolimus and steroids for two to four years, went to all recipients. Whole-study results and caveats: GvH clones appeared in recipient marrow, some first in ileum or blood.

This CDR3 spans 12 amino acids. Germline V gene sequence: CDR1 MNHEY, CDR2 SVGAGI. V was pared by 6 bases and J by 5 bases, with 9 bases between. On this clone itself: Its target is not known.

Generated by immunoSEQ multiplex PCR, the TCRdb table keeps only in-frame clones and is missing some. Counted here are some 11,000 clones, more than 70% occurring once; the ten biggest clones make up about half. The J gene is TRBJ2-3, the V gene TRBV6-5; D perhaps matches TRBD2 (6 bases). This TCR came from a human patient who received an intestinal transplant, so some T cells may come from the graft donor. The sample in question was PBMCs, obtained roughly 130 days after transplant. The CDR3 DNA sequence: TGTGCCAGCAGATCGGAGGGAGATACGCAGTATTTT. Its translation: CASRSEGDTQYF.